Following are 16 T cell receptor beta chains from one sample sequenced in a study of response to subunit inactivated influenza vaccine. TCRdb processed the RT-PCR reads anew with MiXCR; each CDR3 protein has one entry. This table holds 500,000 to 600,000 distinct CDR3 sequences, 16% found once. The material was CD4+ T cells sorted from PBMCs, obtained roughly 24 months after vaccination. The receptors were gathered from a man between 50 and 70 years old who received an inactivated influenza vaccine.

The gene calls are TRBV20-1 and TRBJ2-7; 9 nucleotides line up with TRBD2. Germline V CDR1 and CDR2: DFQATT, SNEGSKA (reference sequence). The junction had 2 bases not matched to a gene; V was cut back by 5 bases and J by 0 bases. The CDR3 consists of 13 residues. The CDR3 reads CSAWTSDSYEQYF. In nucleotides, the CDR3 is TGCAGTGCTTGGACTAGCGACTCCTACGAGCAGTACTTC.

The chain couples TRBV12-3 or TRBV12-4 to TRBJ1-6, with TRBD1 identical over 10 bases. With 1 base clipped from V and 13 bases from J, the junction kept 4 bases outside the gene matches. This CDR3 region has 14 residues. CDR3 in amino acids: CASSLGTGGTPLHF. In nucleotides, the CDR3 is TGTGCCAGCAGTTTAGGGACAGGGGGAACTCCCCTCCACTTT.

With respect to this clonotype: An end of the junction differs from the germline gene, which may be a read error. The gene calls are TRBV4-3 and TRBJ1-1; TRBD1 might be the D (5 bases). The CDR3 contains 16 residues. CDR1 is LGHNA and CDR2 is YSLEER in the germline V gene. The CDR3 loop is CASSQEASGAQAEALF. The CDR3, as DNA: TGCGCCAGCAGCCAAGAGGCCTCTGGGGCCCAAGCTGAAGCTCTCTTT.

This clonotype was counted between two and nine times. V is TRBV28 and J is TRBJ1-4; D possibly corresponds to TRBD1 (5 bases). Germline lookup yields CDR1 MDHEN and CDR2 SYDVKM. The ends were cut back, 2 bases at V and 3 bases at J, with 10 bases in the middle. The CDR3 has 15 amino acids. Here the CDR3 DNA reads TGTGCCAGCAGTTTACCAGGGTCGGCTAATGAAAAACTGTTTTTT. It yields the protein CASSLPGSANEKLFF. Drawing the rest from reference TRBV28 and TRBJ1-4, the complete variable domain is DVKVTQSSRYLVKRTGEKVFLECVQDMDHENMFWYRQDPGLGLRLIYFSYDVKMKEKGDIPEGYSVSREKKERFSLILESASTNQTSMYLCASSLPGSANEKLFFGSGTQLSVL.

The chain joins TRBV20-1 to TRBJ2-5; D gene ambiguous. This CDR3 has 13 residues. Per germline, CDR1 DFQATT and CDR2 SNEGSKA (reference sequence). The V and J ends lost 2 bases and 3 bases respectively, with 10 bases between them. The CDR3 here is CSARRAAEETQYF. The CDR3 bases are TGCAGTGCTAGAAGGGCAGCCGAAGAGACCCAGTACTTC.

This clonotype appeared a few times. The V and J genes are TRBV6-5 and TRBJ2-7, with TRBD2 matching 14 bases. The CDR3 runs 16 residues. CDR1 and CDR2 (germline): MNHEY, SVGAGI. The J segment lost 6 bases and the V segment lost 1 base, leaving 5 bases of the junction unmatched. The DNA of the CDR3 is TGTGCCAGCAGTTACTTACGACTAGCGGGGGGGCTCGAGCAGTACTTC. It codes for CASSYLRLAGGLEQYF.

The CDR3 spells CASSPYLAGSTDTQYF. In nucleotides, the CDR3 is TGTGCCAGCAGTCCATATCTAGCGGGGAGCACAGATACGCAGTATTTT. V gene TRBV12-3 or TRBV12-4 combines with J gene TRBJ2-3; TRBD2 aligns across 9 bases. Losses at the gene ends were 5 bases for V and 0 bases for J; bases not matched to a gene: 6. CDR3 length: 16 residues.

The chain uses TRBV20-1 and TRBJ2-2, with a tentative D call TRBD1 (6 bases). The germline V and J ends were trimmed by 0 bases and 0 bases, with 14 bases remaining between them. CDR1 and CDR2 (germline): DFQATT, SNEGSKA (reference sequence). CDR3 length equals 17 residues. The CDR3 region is CSARDFAAGANTGELFF. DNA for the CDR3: TGCAGTGCTAGAGATTTTGCGGCAGGGGCGAACACCGGGGAGCTGTTTTTT.

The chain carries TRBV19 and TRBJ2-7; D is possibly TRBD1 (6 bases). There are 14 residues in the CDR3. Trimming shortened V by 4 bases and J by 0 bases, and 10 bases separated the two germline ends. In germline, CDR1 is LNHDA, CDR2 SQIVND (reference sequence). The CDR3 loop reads CASSKDSSSYEQYF. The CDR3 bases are TGTGCCAGTAGTAAGGACAGTAGCTCCTACGAGCAGTACTTC.

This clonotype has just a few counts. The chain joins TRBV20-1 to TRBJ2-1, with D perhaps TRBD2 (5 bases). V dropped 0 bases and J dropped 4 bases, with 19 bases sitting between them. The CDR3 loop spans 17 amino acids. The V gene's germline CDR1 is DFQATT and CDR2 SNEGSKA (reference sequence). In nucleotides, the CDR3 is TGCAGTGCTAGAGATCTGATGCGGGCACCTTCTTACAATGAGCAGTTCTTC. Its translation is CSARDLMRAPSYNEQFF.

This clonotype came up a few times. The CDR3 coding sequence is TGTGCCAGCAGTTCCGGACCGGTTTCGGCTTTCTTT. It codes for CASSSGPVSAFF. The V gene is TRBV12-3 or TRBV12-4, the J gene TRBJ1-1; D not certain. The ends were cut back, 4 bases at V and 11 bases at J, with 14 bases in the middle. CDR3 length: 12 amino acids.

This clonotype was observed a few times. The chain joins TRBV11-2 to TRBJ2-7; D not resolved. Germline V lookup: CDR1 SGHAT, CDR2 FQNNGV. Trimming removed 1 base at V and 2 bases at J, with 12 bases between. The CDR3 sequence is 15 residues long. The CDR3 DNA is TGTGCCAGCAGCTTAGGAAGGTCTACGACCTACGAGCAGTACTTC. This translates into CASSLGRSTTYEQYF.

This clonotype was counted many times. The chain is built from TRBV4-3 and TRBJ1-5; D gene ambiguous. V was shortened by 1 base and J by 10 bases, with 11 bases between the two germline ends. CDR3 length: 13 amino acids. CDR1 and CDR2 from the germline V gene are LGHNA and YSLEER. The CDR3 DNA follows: TGCGCCAGCAGCCAAGGCCAGGTTAGTCCCCAGCATTTT. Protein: CASSQGQVSPQHF.

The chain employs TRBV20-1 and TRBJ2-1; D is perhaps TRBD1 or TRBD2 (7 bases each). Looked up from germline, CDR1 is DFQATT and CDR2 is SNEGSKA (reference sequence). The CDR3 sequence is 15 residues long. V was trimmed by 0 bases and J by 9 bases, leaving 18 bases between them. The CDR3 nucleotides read TGCAGTGCTAGAGAAAGATCAGGGGGGGCCTTTGAGCAGTTCTTC. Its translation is CSARERSGGAFEQFF.

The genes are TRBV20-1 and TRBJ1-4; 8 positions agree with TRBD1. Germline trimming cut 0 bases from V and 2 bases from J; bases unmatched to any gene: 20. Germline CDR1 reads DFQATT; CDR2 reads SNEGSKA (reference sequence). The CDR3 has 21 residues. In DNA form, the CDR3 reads TGCAGTGCTAGAGATGAGTCGCCCAGACAGGGGTGGTACGGGACTAATGAAAAACTGTTTTTT. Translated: CSARDESPRQGWYGTNEKLFF.

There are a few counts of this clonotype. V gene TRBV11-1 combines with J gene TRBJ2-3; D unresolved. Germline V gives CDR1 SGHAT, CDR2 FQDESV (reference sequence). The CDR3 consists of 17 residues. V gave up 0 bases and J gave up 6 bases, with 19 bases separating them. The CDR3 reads CASSLARLATGLDTQYF. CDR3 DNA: TGTGCCAGCAGCTTAGCGCGATTGGCGACGGGCCTGGATACGCAGTATTTT.